This TCR beta chain was sequenced for a study of shared T cell receptors in the human thymus. Clones were sequenced by immunoSEQ multiplex PCR, and TCRdb holds only the in-frame ones, with some missing. The sample gives 550,000 to 800,000 clones, roughly 88% of which show up once; roughly 0.01% is in the top ten. The CDR3 runs to 19 residues. V trimming: 10 bases; J trimming: 9 bases; junction bases outside the gene matches: 28. Germline loops: CDR1 SGHTA, CDR2 FQGTGA. Separately, the same data were catalogued under a study of human thymus T cells. This second study notes: Corrective heart surgery yielded resections, and these provided the thymus tissue. Gene usage for V and J segments appeared biased in thymic and blood repertoires.

The sample consisted of thymocytes. The receptor's source is a girl under two years old with a congenital heart defect. The gene calls are TRBV7-3 and TRBJ2-1; the match to TRBD2 covers 9 bases. The CDR3 DNA reads TGTGCCACCTTTTTAAACTCTAGCGGGGTTTTCGGGCCTACAGCTGAGCAGTTCTTC. Translation gives CATFLNSSGVFGPTAEQFF.